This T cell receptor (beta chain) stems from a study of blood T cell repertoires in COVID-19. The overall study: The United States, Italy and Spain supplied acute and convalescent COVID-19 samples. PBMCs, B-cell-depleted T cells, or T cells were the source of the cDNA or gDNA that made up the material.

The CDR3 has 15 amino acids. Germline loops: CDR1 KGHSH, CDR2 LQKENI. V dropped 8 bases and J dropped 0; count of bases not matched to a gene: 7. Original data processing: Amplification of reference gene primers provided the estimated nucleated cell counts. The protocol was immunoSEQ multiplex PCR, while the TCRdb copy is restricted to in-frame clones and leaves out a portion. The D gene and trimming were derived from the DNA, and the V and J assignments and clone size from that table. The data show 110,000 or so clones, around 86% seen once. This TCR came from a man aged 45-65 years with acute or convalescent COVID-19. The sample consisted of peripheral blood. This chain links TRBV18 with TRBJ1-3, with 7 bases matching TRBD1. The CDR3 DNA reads TGTGCCAGCCCCCTCGGGACAGACTCTGGAAACACCATATATTTT. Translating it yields CASPLGTDSGNTIYF. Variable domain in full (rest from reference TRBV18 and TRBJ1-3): NAGVMQNPRHLVRRRGQEARLRCSPMKGHSHVYWYRQLPEEGLKFMVYLQKENIIDESGMPKERFSAEFPKEGPSILRIQQVVRGDSAAYFCASPLGTDSGNTIYFGEGSWLTVV.